These 28 T cell receptor beta chains originate from one sample sequenced in a study of cytomegalovirus exposure and HLA in healthy donors. The PCR made use of 60 Vbeta and 13 Jbeta primers. Libraries were prepared by immunoSEQ multiplex PCR; TCRdb keeps only in-frame clonotypes and omits some of them. The repertoire holds 60,000 to 85,000 clones, with roughly 70% as singletons. Sequencing was done on a sample of PBMCs. These receptors originate from a man in his sixties in good health and CMV-seropositive.

The chain combines TRBV7-2 with TRBJ2-1; 15 bases are shared with TRBD2. The CDR3 sequence is 17 residues long. J lost 6 bases, V lost 5 bases, and 8 bases had no gene match. Germline V gene data show CDR1 as SGHTA and CDR2 as FQGNSA. The CDR3 DNA reads as TGTGCCAGCAGCAGCCGGACTAGCGGGGGGGCCATCAATGAGCAGTTCTTC. Its translation is CASSSRTSGGAINEQFF.

This sequence joins TRBV5-1 and TRBJ1-5, with unresolved D. The CDR3 spans 13 residues. The V gene lost 5 bases and the J gene lost 9 bases, with 15 bases spanning the gap. CDR1 is SGHRS and CDR2 is YFSETQ in the germline V gene. The CDR3 region is CASRVDRDGPQHF. CDR3 nucleotide sequence: TGCGCCAGCAGAGTAGACCGGGATGGGCCCCAGCATTTT.

This clone appeared a few times. The chain links TRBV4-3 to TRBJ1-3, with TRBD1 identical over 8 bases. Germline V gene sequence: CDR1 LGHNA, CDR2 YSLEER. CDR3 size: 17 residues. The V segment lost 2 bases and the J segment 4 bases; nucleotides outside the gene matches: 10. DNA of the CDR3: TGCGCCAGCAGCCAAACGCTTCCAGGGGGCTCCGGAAACACCATATATTTT. Translating it yields CASSQTLPGGSGNTIYF.

J is TRBJ1-2 and V is TRBV19; tentative D call: TRBD1 (5 bases). Per the germline V gene, CDR1 is LNHDA and CDR2 is SQIVND (reference sequence). The V end lost 4 bases, the J end lost 7 bases, and 19 bases lay between the germline ends. The CDR3 runs 15 residues. The CDR3 coding sequence is TGTGCCAGTAGTAAAAAAACAGGAAGCCCCAGTGGCTACACCTTC. Protein product: CASSKKTGSPSGYTF.

This chain uses TRBV5-6 with TRBJ1-1; 8 nucleotides agree with TRBD1. The CDR3 length is 14 residues. V lost 2 bases, J lost 1 base, and 1 base stayed unmatched. Germline loops: CDR1 SGHDT, CDR2 YYEEEE. In nucleotides, the CDR3 is TGTGCCAGCAGCTTAGACAGGGGGAACACTGAAGCTTTCTTT. Protein sequence: CASSLDRGNTEAFF.

This chain links TRBV5-1 with TRBJ2-7; 10 bases are a match to TRBD2. The CDR3 extends over 15 amino acids. Germline loops: CDR1 SGHRS, CDR2 YFSETQ. Losses at the gene ends were 4 bases for V and 5 bases for J; bases not matched to a gene: 9. CDR3 nucleotide sequence: TGCGCCAGCAGCCAGCGGGAGGGCCCTCGGAACGAGCAGTACTTC. This sequence encodes CASSQREGPRNEQYF. Full variable domain (rest looked up from reference TRBV5-1 and TRBJ2-7): KAGVTQTPRYLIKTRGQQVTLSCSPISGHRSVSWYQQTPGQGLQFLFEYFSETQRNKGNFPGRFSGRQFSNSRSEMNVSTLELGDSALYLCASSQREGPRNEQYFGPGTRLTVT.

The J gene is TRBJ1-2, the V gene TRBV6-6; 10 bases match TRBD1. The CDR3 length is 16 residues. Germline trimming cut 6 bases from V and 1 base from J; bases unmatched to any gene: 8. Germline V CDR1 and CDR2: MNHNY, SVGAGI (reference sequence). CDR3 nucleotides: TGTGCCAGCAGCGGGACAGGGGATCTTGGTAACTATGGCTACACCTTC. As protein: CASSGTGDLGNYGYTF.

The chain recombines TRBV9 with TRBJ2-7; the D gene is possibly TRBD2 (5 bases). The length of the CDR3 is 16 residues. Germline V gene data show CDR1 as SGDLS and CDR2 as YYNGEE. The ends were cut back, 4 bases at V and 4 bases at J, with 21 bases in the middle. CDR3 nucleotides: TGTGCCAGCAGCCCTCGGGTCATCGGGGAACCATACGAGCAGTACTTC. Protein product: CASSPRVIGEPYEQYF.

The chain has TRBV6-5 and TRBJ2-7, with D maybe TRBD2 (5 bases). The CDR3 is made up of 13 amino acids. Germline loops: CDR1 MNHEY, CDR2 SVGAGI. V lost 0 bases and J 7 bases, leaving 10 bases between the germline ends. The CDR3 DNA sequence: TGTGCCAGCAGTTACTCGGCGGGCCTGGAGCAGTACTTC. As protein: CASSYSAGLEQYF.

The chain employs TRBV7-6 and TRBJ1-1, with TRBD1 identical over 7 bases. Germline V gene sequence: CDR1 SGHVS, CDR2 FNYEAQ. The V and J ends lost 1 base and 4 bases, in that order; junction bases with no gene match: 6. The length of the CDR3 is 15 residues. For the CDR3, the DNA is TGTGCCAGCAGCTTAGGCCTGGGACAGCTCACTGAAGCTTTCTTT. Amino acid sequence: CASSLGLGQLTEAFF.

The chain couples TRBV19 to TRBJ1-1; D remains ambiguous. Germline V gene lookup returns CDR1 LNHDA and CDR2 SQIVND (reference sequence). Trimming pared 6 bases from V and 8 bases from J, leaving 16 bases between. The CDR3 covers 13 residues. The DNA of the CDR3 is TGTGCCAGTAGCGGGGATGGCGGAGGCGAAGCTTTCTTT. Residues: CASSGDGGGEAFF.

The chain couples TRBV20-1 to TRBJ1-2; unclear D gene. CDR1 is DFQATT, CDR2 SNEGSKA, per germline (reference sequence). V lost 8 bases and J lost 7, with 11 bases in between. This CDR3 contains 10 residues. The CDR3 DNA reads TGCAGTAGCTTGGGCTCTGGCTACACCTTC. This encodes CSSLGSGYTF.

V is TRBV15 and J is TRBJ2-5; 10 bases are a match to TRBD1. Germline CDR1 reads LNHNV; CDR2 reads YYDKDF (reference sequence). The V gene end was trimmed by 0 bases and the J gene end by 6 bases; junction bases not matched to a gene: 10. The CDR3 has 17 amino acids. The DNA for the CDR3 is TGTGCCACCAGCAGAGATGGCGGCCGGACAGGGGGGAAGACCCAGTACTTC. Protein product: CATSRDGGRTGGKTQYF.

This sequence joins TRBV6-1 and TRBJ2-7; D gene uncertain. The CDR3 loop spans 13 amino acids. V was shortened by 8 bases and J by 1 base, with 12 bases between the two germline ends. Germline loops: CDR1 MNHNS, CDR2 SASEGT. The CDR3 coding sequence is TGTGCCAGCGATCTAACCCCTTCCTACGAGCAGTACTTC. This gives the protein CASDLTPSYEQYF.

This chain joins TRBV18 and TRBJ2-5; D not resolved. In germline, CDR1 is KGHSH, CDR2 LQKENI. The CDR3 has 13 residues. V was cut by 4 bases and J by 0 bases, with 6 bases left in between. CDR3 residues: CASSLHNQETQYF. CDR3 nucleotides: TGTGCCAGCTCACTGCACAACCAAGAGACCCAGTACTTC.

Note on this clone: The junction and the germline gene differ at one end; a read error may be behind it. The chain links TRBV7-9 to TRBJ1-4, with a tentative D call TRBD1 (5 bases). CDR3 length equals 14 residues. The germline V gene encodes CDR1 SEHNR and CDR2 FQNEAQ (reference sequence). The CDR3 coding sequence is TGTTCCAGCAGCTTGGGGGGGAAGAGTGAAAAACTGTTTTTT. It encodes CSSSLGGKSEKLFF.

This clone was observed a handful of times. The chain is built from TRBV7-6 and TRBJ1-2, with TRBD1 identical over 7 bases. The trim removed 2 bases at V and 2 bases at J, leaving 5 bases unmatched. This CDR3 contains 15 residues. CDR1 is SGHVS and CDR2 is FNYEAQ in the germline V gene. The CDR3 here is CASSLTGDLNYGYTF. CDR3 DNA sequence: TGTGCCAGCAGCTTAACAGGGGATTTGAACTATGGCTACACCTTC.

This rearrangement joins TRBV10-1 to TRBJ2-5, with TRBD1 as a possible D gene (6 bases). The J call could be wrong; TRBJ2-7 is a better fit for the DNA end. The CDR3 spans 13 residues. The V gene's germline CDR1 is WNHNN and CDR2 SYGVQD (reference sequence). CDR3 region: CASSGNRAYEQYF. CDR3 in DNA: TGCGCCAGCAGTGGGAACAGGGCCTACGAGCAGTACTTC.

J is TRBJ1-2 and V is TRBV5-4, with 9 bases lining up with TRBD1. With V trimmed by 1 base and J by 4 bases, 2 bases remained unmatched. This CDR3 contains 14 residues. The germline CDR1 and CDR2 sequences are SGHNT and YYREEE (reference sequence). The CDR3 DNA is TGTGCCAGCAGCTTGTGGACAGGGGTCTATGGCTACACCTTC. Its protein product is CASSLWTGVYGYTF.

In this sample, this clone turned up a few times. This chain links TRBV6-5 with TRBJ2-2; the D is unclear. Trimming stripped 2 bases from V and 5 bases from J, with 12 bases between. The V gene's germline CDR1 is MNHEY and CDR2 SVGAGI. The CDR3 is made up of 15 amino acids. The CDR3 nucleotides are TGTGCCAGCAGTTACAACCCTACTTCGACCGGGGAGCTGTTTTTT. Encoded protein: CASSYNPTSTGELFF.

V usage is TRBV14 and J usage is TRBJ1-2; possible D gene TRBD1, 5 bases. The V gene lost 1 base and the J gene lost 4 bases, with 13 bases spanning the gap. This CDR3 has 15 residues. Germline CDR1 SGHDN, CDR2 FVKESK. The CDR3 loop is CASSQVAPGGYGYTF. For the CDR3, the DNA is TGTGCCAGCAGCCAAGTTGCACCGGGGGGCTATGGCTACACCTTC.

The genes are TRBV15 and TRBJ2-3, with a possible D match to TRBD1 (5 bases). V was cut by 3 bases and J by 6 bases, with 10 bases left in between. This CDR3 comprises 13 residues. The germline V gene has CDR1 LNHNV and CDR2 YYDKDF (reference sequence). The CDR3 here is CATSSPKGDTQYF. DNA of the CDR3: TGTGCCACCAGCAGTCCTAAGGGGGATACGCAGTATTTT.

This sequence joins TRBV6-6 and TRBJ2-5; 7 nucleotides match TRBD1. V lost 3 bases to trimming and J lost 7 bases; unmatched junction nucleotides: 11. The germline V gene has CDR1 MNHNY and CDR2 SVGAGI (reference sequence). This CDR3 contains 15 residues. In DNA, the CDR3 is TGTGCCAGCAGTTATTATTCGACAGGGTGGGGGACCCAGTACTTC. This gives the protein CASSYYSTGWGTQYF.

This chain joins TRBV28 and TRBJ1-1; TRBD1 matches 9 bases. The CDR3 length is 16 residues. Germline-derived CDR1 and CDR2 are MDHEN and SYDVKM. The J segment lost 2 bases and the V segment lost 7 bases, leaving 11 bases of the junction unmatched. The CDR3 sequence: CASTTGGAPHNTEAFF. The CDR3 DNA reads as TGTGCCAGCACCACAGGGGGCGCCCCCCACAACACTGAAGCTTTCTTT.

Points on this clone: The junction and the germline gene differ at one end; a read error may be behind it. V gene TRBV10-3 combines with J gene TRBJ1-4; tentative D call: TRBD1 (5 bases). This CDR3 region has 16 residues. CDR1 and CDR2 (germline): ENHRY, SYGVKD. CDR3 loop: CAISESEQATNEKLFF. CDR3 coding DNA: TGTGCCATCAGTGAGTCGGAACAGGCAACTAATGAAAAACTATTTTTT.

V is TRBV6-5 and J is TRBJ2-3, with 8 bases identical to TRBD2. Germline CDR1 reads MNHEY; CDR2 reads SVGAGI. J gave up 2 bases and V 6 bases, and 7 bases lay outside the gene matches. The CDR3 runs to 15 residues. The CDR3 DNA reads as TGTGCCAGCAGGTCATTAGCGGGGCACACAGATACGCAGTATTTT. It codes for CASRSLAGHTDTQYF.

The chain uses TRBV18 and TRBJ2-5; D is possibly TRBD2 (5 bases). CDR1 and CDR2 (germline): KGHSH, LQKENI. V was clipped by 3 bases and J by 1 base, with 12 bases between them. The CDR3 has 15 amino acids. CDR3: CASSPNGVSQETQYF. CDR3 in DNA: TGTGCCAGCTCACCTAACGGGGTTTCCCAAGAGACCCAGTACTTC.

The V call is TRBV9, the J call TRBJ2-2; 10 bases align to TRBD2. After removal of 2 bases from V and 2 bases from J, the junction contained 9 bases not matched to a gene. Germline V gene lookup returns CDR1 SGDLS and CDR2 YYNGEE. The CDR3 sequence is 18 residues long. CDR3 bases: TGTGCCAGCAGCGTTGGTGGGCTAGCGGGGGTTAACACCGGGGAGCTGTTTTTT. The encoded protein is CASSVGGLAGVNTGELFF.